Included here is one T cell receptor beta chain sequence, with context. The data originate from a study of blood T cell repertoires in COVID-19. Sequenced by immunoSEQ multiplex PCR; TCRdb stores in-frame clones only, minus some. The sample has under 150,000 clones, roughly 84% seen once; the top ten hold 8% to 9%. This receptor was taken from an older woman who had recovered from COVID-19. Specimen: peripheral blood.

This CDR3 is CASSPVGRGNSPLHF. In DNA, the CDR3 is TGTGCCAGCAGCCCCGTTGGGAGGGGGAATTCACCCCTCCACTTT. The chain recombines TRBV7-2 with TRBJ1-6; possible D gene TRBD1, 6 bases. Germline V CDR1 and CDR2: SGHTA, FQGNSA. This CDR3 is 15 amino acids long. Trimming left V 5 bases short and J 7 bases short, with 15 bases between.